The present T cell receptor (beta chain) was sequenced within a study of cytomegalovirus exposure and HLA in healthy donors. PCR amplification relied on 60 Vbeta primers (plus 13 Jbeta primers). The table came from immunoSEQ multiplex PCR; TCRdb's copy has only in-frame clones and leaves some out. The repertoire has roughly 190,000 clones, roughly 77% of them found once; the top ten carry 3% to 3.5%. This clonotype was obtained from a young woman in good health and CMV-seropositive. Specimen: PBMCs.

CDR3: CASSRYNDEQYF. Written as DNA, the CDR3 is TGTGCCAGCTCTCGGTATAACGACGAGCAGTACTTC. The rearrangement joins TRBV27 to TRBJ2-7; no firm D call. V lost 8 bases and J 5 bases, leaving 13 bases between the germline ends. The germline gives CDR1 MNHEY, CDR2 SMNVEV (reference sequence). This CDR3 comprises 12 residues.